These 13 T cell receptor beta chains were sequenced from one sample in a study of control samples from healthy donors and cancer patients. Assay used: immunoSEQ multiplex PCR; TCRdb lists only in-frame clones, some missing. Of about 26,000 clones in the sample, approximately 85% were seen once. Material for sequencing was PBMCs. The receptors originated from a woman in her fifties or sixties with head and neck cancer.

The chain has TRBV4-2 and TRBJ2-2; a possible D gene is TRBD2 (6 bases). The germline V gene has CDR1 LGHNA and CDR2 YNFKEQ. The CDR3 sequence is 17 residues long. Trimming cost V 0 bases and J 4 bases, with 15 bases left between them. CDR3 DNA: TGTGCCAGCAGCCAAGATCTCGGTAGCGGCGTCACCGGGGAGCTGTTTTTT. It codes for CASSQDLGSGVTGELFF.

The chain couples TRBV29-1 to TRBJ2-7, with D possibly being TRBD2 (6 bases). In germline, CDR1 is SQVTM, CDR2 ANQGSEA. The CDR3 is 12 residues long. Trimming removed 6 bases from V and 0 bases from J, with 9 bases in between. DNA for the CDR3: TGCAGCGTGGGACTTAACTCCTACGAGCAGTACTTC. Translated: CSVGLNSYEQYF.

V and J are TRBV5-4 and TRBJ2-7; perhaps TRBD1 as D (5 bases). Trimming removed 0 bases from V and 6 bases from J, with 13 bases in between. Germline CDR1 and CDR2: SGHNT and YYREEE (reference sequence). The CDR3 is 14 amino acids. CDR3 sequence: CASSLDTGRGEQYF. The CDR3 DNA reads as TGTGCCAGCAGCTTGGATACAGGAAGGGGCGAGCAGTACTTC.

The rearrangement uses TRBV5-1 and TRBJ2-2; no firm D call. The germline CDR1 and CDR2 sequences are SGHRS and YFSETQ. V was clipped by 5 bases and J by 6 bases, with 11 bases between them. The CDR3 is made up of 13 amino acids. CDR3 DNA: TGCGCCAGCAGGTGGACCGCAGCCGGGGAGCTGTTTTTT. Amino acids: CASRWTAAGELFF.

V usage is TRBV15 and J usage is TRBJ2-7, with 10 bases that match TRBD2. The junction had 2 bases not matched to a gene; V was cut back by 1 base and J by 2 bases. Germline V gene data show CDR1 as LNHNV and CDR2 as YYDKDF (reference sequence). This CDR3 is 15 amino acids long. The chain's CDR3 is CATSRVLAGAYEQYF. The CDR3 region has the DNA TGTGCCACCAGCAGAGTTCTAGCGGGAGCCTACGAGCAGTACTTC.

CDR3: CASTRGGTEAFF. The DNA for the CDR3 is TGTGCCAGCACCCGAGGTGGGACTGAAGCTTTCTTT. The chain recombines TRBV7-2 with TRBJ1-1; D gene ambiguous. This CDR3 contains 12 residues. Per germline, CDR1 SGHTA and CDR2 FQGNSA. Trimming removed 7 bases from V and 5 bases from J, with 11 bases in between.

The CDR3 loop reads CASSPDRTPGELFF. The DNA of the CDR3 is TGTGCCAGCTCACCCGACAGGACCCCCGGGGAGCTGTTTTTT. The chain uses TRBV18 and TRBJ2-2, with D possibly TRBD1 on 6 matching bases. This CDR3 has 14 amino acids. V lost 3 bases and J lost 6, with 11 bases in between. Germline V gene sequence: CDR1 KGHSH, CDR2 LQKENI.

The chain joins TRBV6-6 to TRBJ2-1; 11 bases agree with TRBD1. V gave up 6 bases and J gave up 6 bases; unmatched junction bases: 4. Germline assignment: CDR1 MNHNY and CDR2 SVGAGI (reference sequence). The CDR3 extends over 14 amino acids. The CDR3 sequence: CASRQGTGGNEQFF. In nucleotides, the CDR3 is TGTGCCAGCAGACAGGGGACAGGGGGCAATGAGCAGTTCTTC.

The chain uses TRBV7-2 and TRBJ1-2, with no clear D. Trimming cost V 3 bases and J 5 bases, with 10 bases left between them. Looked up from germline, CDR1 is SGHTA and CDR2 is FQGNSA. The CDR3 is 13 amino acids. CDR3 sequence (DNA): TGTGCCAGCAGCTTGGAGGGAAAGTATGGCTACACCTTC. Its translation: CASSLEGKYGYTF.

This clone came up a few times. The junction and the germline gene differ at one end; a read error may be behind it. This rearrangement joins TRBV12-3 or TRBV12-4 to TRBJ2-1, with a tentative D call TRBD2 (6 bases). The CDR3 sequence is 12 residues long. CDR3 amino acids: CASSRGYSEQFF. The CDR3 DNA is TGTGCCAGCAGCCGGGGGTACAGTGAGCAGTTCTTC.

The V and J genes are TRBV19 and TRBJ2-7; 12 nucleotides match TRBD1. The CDR3 loop spans 16 amino acids. From germline, CDR1 is LNHDA and CDR2 SQIVND (reference sequence). V was clipped by 5 bases and J by 4 bases; unmatched bases: 9. The CDR3 spells CASSQAGQGARYEQYF. CDR3 sequence (DNA): TGTGCCAGTAGTCAAGCGGGACAGGGGGCCAGATACGAGCAGTACTTC. The variable domain in full, completed from reference TRBV19 and TRBJ2-7, reads DGGITQSPKYLFRKEGQNVTLSCEQNLNHDAMYWYRQDPGQGLRLIYYSQIVNDFQKGDIAEGYSVSREKKESFPLTVTSAQKNPTAFYLCASSQAGQGARYEQYFGPGTRLTVT.

The chain recombines TRBV3-1 (or the pseudogene TRBV3-2) with TRBJ1-2; D is ambiguous. Deletions cut 1 base from V and 4 bases from J, with 1 base between. Germline assignment: CDR1 LGHDT and CDR2 YNNKEL (reference sequence). CDR3 length: 11 amino acids. CDR3 amino acids: CASSQAYGYTF. For the CDR3, the DNA is TGTGCCAGCAGCCAAGCCTATGGCTACACCTTC.

This chain's CDR3 is CASSDAASGNTIYF. The CDR3 region has the DNA TGTGCCAGTAGTGACGCAGCCTCTGGAAACACCATATATTTT. V usage is TRBV19 and J usage is TRBJ1-3; D is ambiguous. CDR1 is LNHDA, CDR2 SQIVND, per germline (reference sequence). Trimming stripped 5 bases from V and 0 bases from J, with 8 bases between. The CDR3 has 14 residues.